Listed below are T cell receptor beta chains from one sample, sequenced in a study of metastatic and nonmetastatic thyroid tumors. TCRdb re-clonotyped the PCR reads via MiXCR. The table records tens of thousands of clones, around 26% of them present only once. Sample: blood. These receptors originate from a male donor with papillary thyroid cancer or a benign thyroid nodule (not recorded which). Some clones in this sample may be carry-over from other donors' samples. CDR3s include the opening cysteine and the closing phenylalanine or tryptophan. Each record gives: clone size, D gene, CDR3 length, J gene, V gene, CDR3 protein, CDR3 DNA. D genes are given only for firm matches. Size is omitted from some rows. Given values are once, few, many or a class for expanded clones.

NA,TRBD2,16,TRBJ2-1,TRBV27,CASKTSGTSGYNEQFF,TGTGCCAGCAAGACCTCCGGGACTAGCGGGTACAATGAGCAGTTCTTC
many,NA,19,TRBJ1-3,TRBV3-2,CASTSSWDRPTSSGNTIYF,TGTGCCAGCACCAGCTCCTGGGACAGACCCACGAGCTCTGGAAACACCATATATTTT
many,NA,12,TRBJ2-5,TRBV7-2,CASSLATETQYF,TGTGCCAGCAGCTTAGCCACGGAGACCCAGTACTTC
NA,TRBD1,16,TRBJ2-2,TRBV20-1,CSARDSRTGGTGELFF,TGCAGTGCTAGAGATAGTCGGACAGGCGGTACCGGGGAGCTGTTTTTT
NA,NA,14,TRBJ2-7,TRBV7-4,CASPLRTVSYEQYF,TGTGCCAGCCCCCTGCGGACAGTGAGCTACGAGCAGTACTTC
NA,NA,15,TRBJ2-1,TRBV28,CANSLCTPGSHEQFF,TGTGCCAACAGTTTATGCACCCCAGGATCCCATGAGCAGTTCTTC
once,NA,15,TRBJ1-2,TRBV5-1,CASSLDRESDYGYTF,TGCGCCAGCAGCTTGGACAGGGAATCTGACTATGGCTACACCTTC
few,TRBD2,15,TRBJ2-7,TRBV6-5,CASSYLGLAAYEQYF,TGTGCCAGCAGTTACTTGGGACTAGCGGCGTACGAGCAGTACTTC
many,NA,12,TRBJ2-7,TRBV3-1,CASSQLVNEQYF,TGTGCCAGCAGCCAACTAGTCAACGAGCAGTACTTC
once,TRBD2,19,TRBJ2-2,TRBV18,CASSPLSGTSGRMAGELFF,TGTGCCAGCTCACCACTCTCCGGGACTAGCGGGAGAATGGCCGGGGAGCTGTTTTTT
many,NA,15,TRBJ1-2,TRBV4-2,CASSQETGGRDGYTF,TGTGCCAGCAGCCAAGAAACGGGGGGGCGCGATGGCTACACCTTC
many,NA,15,TRBJ2-7,TRBV5-4,CASSWDQASTYEQYF,TGTGCCAGCAGCTGGGACCAGGCCTCGACCTACGAGCAGTACTTC
NA,NA,15,TRBJ2-7,TRBV20-1,CSARWAGDQVYEQYF,TGCAGTGCTAGGTGGGCCGGAGACCAGGTCTACGAGCAGTACTTC
NA,NA,14,TRBJ2-7,TRBV28,CASSPPDNSYDQYF,TGCGCCAGCAGCCCCCCGGACAACTCCTACGATCAGTACTTC
once,NA,15,TRBJ2-5,TRBV20-1,CSARDKTSCRRSQYF,TGCAGTGCTAGAGATAAAACGAGTTGCCGTCGGTCCCAGTACTTC
medium-sized,NA,14,TRBJ2-7,TRBV4-3,CASSQDDNYYEQYF,TGCGCCAGCAGCCAAGACGACAACTACTACGAGCAGTACTTC
few,TRBD1,15,TRBJ1-5,TRBV2,CASSYTGGSEQPQHF,TGTGCCAGCAGTTATACAGGGGGCTCTGAACAGCCCCAGCATTTT
NA,NA,15,TRBJ1-6,TRBV7-9,CASILVPGESSPLHF,TGTGCCAGCATCTTAGTTCCAGGCGAAAGTTCACCCCTCCACTTT
many,NA,12,TRBJ1-4,TRBV20-1,CSARGSGEKLFF,TGCAGTGCTAGGGGAAGTGGTGAAAAACTGTTTTTT
NA,NA,17,TRBJ2-5,TRBV11-2,CASSALGYGGFIKTQYF,TGTGCCAGCAGCGCCCTCGGTTATGGGGGGTTTATAAAGACCCAGTACTTC
many,NA,12,TRBJ2-3,TRBV5-1,CASSATTDTQYF,TGCGCCAGCAGCGCCACGACAGATACGCAGTATTTT
few,NA,15,TRBJ2-5,TRBV19,CASNFICQAKETQYF,TGTGCCAGTAACTTTATATGCCAGGCGAAAGAGACCCAGTACTTC
medium-sized,NA,16,TRBJ2-7,TRBV7-2,CASTPLGSPGTYEQYF,TGTGCCAGCACCCCCTTGGGCAGCCCGGGGACTTACGAGCAGTACTTC
many,NA,12,TRBJ2-5,TRBV7-2,CASSTYTSTQYF,TGTGCCAGCAGCACCTATACCTCGACCCAGTACTTC
many,NA,12,TRBJ2-7,TRBV29-1,CSVLERHHEQYF,TGCAGCGTCCTTGAGCGGCACCACGAGCAGTACTTC
many,TRBD2,14,TRBJ2-7,TRBV27,CASSLRAGAYEQYF,TGTGCCAGCAGTTTACGAGCGGGAGCCTACGAGCAGTACTTC
NA,TRBD1,14,TRBJ2-3,TRBV10-3,CAIKLGQDSDTQYF,TGTGCCATCAAGCTCGGACAGGATTCCGATACGCAGTATTTT
many,NA,15,TRBJ2-1,TRBV4-2,CASSQDPGSNNEQFF,TGTGCCAGCAGCCAAGATCCGGGATCCAACAATGAGCAGTTCTTC
many,NA,16,TRBJ2-6,TRBV7-9,CASSALSGSGANVLTF,TGTGCCAGCAGCGCTTTATCTGGTTCTGGGGCCAACGTCCTGACTTTC
many,NA,17,TRBJ2-1,TRBV11-2,CASSPRLLAFSYNEQFF,TGTGCCAGCAGCCCCCGCCTACTAGCTTTCTCCTACAATGAGCAGTTCTTC
NA,NA,16,TRBJ2-2,TRBV6-5,CASSYTGRWMAAELFF,TGTGCCAGCAGTTATACGGGCAGGTGGATGGCCGCGGAGCTGTTTTTT
many,NA,12,TRBJ2-7,TRBV3-1,CASSQDLHEQYF,TGTGCCAGCAGCCAAGACTTGCACGAGCAGTACTTC
many,NA,12,TRBJ1-1,TRBV7-9,CASSFPAVEAFF,TGTGCCAGCAGCTTCCCAGCCGTTGAAGCTTTCTTT
many,NA,12,TRBJ2-5,TRBV14,CASSPSLRTQYF,TGTGCCAGCAGCCCTTCCTTGAGGACCCAGTACTTC
medium-sized,NA,16,TRBJ1-5,TRBV5-1,CASSLNRVRGNQPQHF,TGCGCCAGCAGCCTCAACAGGGTGAGAGGCAATCAGCCCCAGCATTTT
NA,TRBD1,15,TRBJ1-2,TRBV10-2,CASSDYRTGRYGYTF,TGCGCCAGCAGTGATTACCGGACAGGGAGATATGGCTACACCTTC
NA,NA,15,TRBJ2-2,TRBV6-1,CASSGRSALTGELFF,TGTGCCAGCAGTGGGAGGTCAGCCCTCACAGGGGAGCTGTTTTTT